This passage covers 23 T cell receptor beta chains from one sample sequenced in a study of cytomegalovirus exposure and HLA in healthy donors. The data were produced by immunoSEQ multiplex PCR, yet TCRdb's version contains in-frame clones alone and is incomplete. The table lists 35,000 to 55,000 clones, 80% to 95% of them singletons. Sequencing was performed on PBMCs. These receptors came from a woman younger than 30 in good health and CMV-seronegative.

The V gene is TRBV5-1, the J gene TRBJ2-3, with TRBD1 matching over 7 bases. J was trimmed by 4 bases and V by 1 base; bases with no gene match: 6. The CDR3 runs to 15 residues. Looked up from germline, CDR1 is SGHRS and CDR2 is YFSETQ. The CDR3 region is CASSLYAGGSDTQYF. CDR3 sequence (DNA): TGCGCCAGCAGCTTGTATGCAGGGGGATCAGATACGCAGTATTTT.

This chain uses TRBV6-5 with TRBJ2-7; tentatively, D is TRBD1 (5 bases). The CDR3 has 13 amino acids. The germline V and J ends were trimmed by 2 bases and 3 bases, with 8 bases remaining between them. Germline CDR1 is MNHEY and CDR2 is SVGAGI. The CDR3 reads CASSYLTVYEQYF. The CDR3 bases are TGTGCCAGCAGTTACCTGACAGTCTACGAGCAGTACTTC.

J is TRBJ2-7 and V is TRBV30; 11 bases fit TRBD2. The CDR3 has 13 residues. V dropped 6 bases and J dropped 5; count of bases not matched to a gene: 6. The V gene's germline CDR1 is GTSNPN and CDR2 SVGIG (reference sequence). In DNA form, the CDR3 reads TGTGCCTGTTTAGCGGGAGGGCCCCACGAGCAGTACTTC. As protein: CACLAGGPHEQYF.

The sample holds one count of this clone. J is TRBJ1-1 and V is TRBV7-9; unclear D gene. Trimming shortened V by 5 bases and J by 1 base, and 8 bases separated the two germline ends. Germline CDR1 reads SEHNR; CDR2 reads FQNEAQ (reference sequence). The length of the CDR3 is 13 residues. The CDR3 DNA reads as TGTGCCAGCAGCACAGAACGGAACACTGAAGCTTTCTTT. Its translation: CASSTERNTEAFF.

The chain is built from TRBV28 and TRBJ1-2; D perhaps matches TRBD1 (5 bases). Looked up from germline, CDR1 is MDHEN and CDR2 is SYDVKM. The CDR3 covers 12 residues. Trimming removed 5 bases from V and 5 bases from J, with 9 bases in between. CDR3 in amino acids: CASSAGTYGYTF. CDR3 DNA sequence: TGTGCCAGCAGTGCAGGGACTTATGGCTACACCTTC.

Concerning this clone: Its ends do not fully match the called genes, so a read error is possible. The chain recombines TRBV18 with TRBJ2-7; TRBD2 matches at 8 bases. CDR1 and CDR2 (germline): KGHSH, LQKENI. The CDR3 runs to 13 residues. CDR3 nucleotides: TGTGCCAGCCCACCCCGGGAGGGATACGAGCAGTACTTC. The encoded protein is CASPPREGYEQYF.

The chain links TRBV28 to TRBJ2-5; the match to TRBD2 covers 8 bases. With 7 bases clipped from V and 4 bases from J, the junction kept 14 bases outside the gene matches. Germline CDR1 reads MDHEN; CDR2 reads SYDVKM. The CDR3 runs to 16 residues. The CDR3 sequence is CASKRGGRAQGETQYF. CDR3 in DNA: TGTGCCAGCAAACGCGGGGGGCGGGCCCAAGGAGAGACCCAGTACTTC.

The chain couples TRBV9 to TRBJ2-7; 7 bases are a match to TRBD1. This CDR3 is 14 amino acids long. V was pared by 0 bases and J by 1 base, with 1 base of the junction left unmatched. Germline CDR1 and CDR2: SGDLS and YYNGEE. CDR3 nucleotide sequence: TGTGCCAGCAGCGTAGAGGGGGCTTCCTACGAGCAGTACTTC. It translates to CASSVEGASYEQYF.

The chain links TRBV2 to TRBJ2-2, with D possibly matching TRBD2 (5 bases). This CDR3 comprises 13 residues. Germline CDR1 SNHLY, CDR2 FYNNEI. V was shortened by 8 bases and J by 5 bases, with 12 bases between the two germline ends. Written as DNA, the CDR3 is TGTGCCAGCGGACTCTCAAGTACCGGGGAGCTGTTTTTT. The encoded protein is CASGLSSTGELFF.

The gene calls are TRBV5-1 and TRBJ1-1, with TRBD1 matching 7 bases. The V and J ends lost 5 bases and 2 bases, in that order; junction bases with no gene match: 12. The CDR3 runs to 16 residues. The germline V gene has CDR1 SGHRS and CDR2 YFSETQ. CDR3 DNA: TGCGCCAGCAGGACCGCCGGGACAGCCCTCAACACTGAAGCTTTCTTT. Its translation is CASRTAGTALNTEAFF.

The CDR3 spells CASREGLQGSEAFF. The CDR3 DNA is TGCGCCAGCAGGGAGGGCCTACAGGGGTCGGAAGCTTTCTTT. The chain has TRBV5-1 and TRBJ1-1, with 7 positions matching TRBD1. Germline lookup yields CDR1 SGHRS and CDR2 YFSETQ. The CDR3 consists of 14 residues. J gave up 8 bases and V 5 bases, and 12 bases lay outside the gene matches. Full variable domain (outside the CDR3, taken from reference TRBV5-1 and TRBJ1-1): KAGVTQTPRYLIKTRGQQVTLSCSPISGHRSVSWYQQTPGQGLQFLFEYFSETQRNKGNFPGRFSGRQFSNSRSEMNVSTLELGDSALYLCASREGLQGSEAFFGQGTRLTVV.

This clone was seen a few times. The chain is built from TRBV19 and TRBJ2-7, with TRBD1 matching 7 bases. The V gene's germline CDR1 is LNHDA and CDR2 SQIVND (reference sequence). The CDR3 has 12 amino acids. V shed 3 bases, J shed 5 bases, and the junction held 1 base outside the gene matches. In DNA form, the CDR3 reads TGTGCCAGTAGTATGACAGGGAACGAGCAGTACTTC. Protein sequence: CASSMTGNEQYF.

This CDR3 reads CASSPGGSGTGELFF. CDR3 in DNA: TGTGCCAGCTCACCTGGCGGCAGTGGCACCGGGGAGCTGTTTTTT. The gene calls are TRBV18 and TRBJ2-2; no definite D call. Germline assignment: CDR1 KGHSH and CDR2 LQKENI. Trimming took off 3 bases at V and 4 bases at J, with 12 bases between the two ends. The CDR3 is made up of 15 amino acids.

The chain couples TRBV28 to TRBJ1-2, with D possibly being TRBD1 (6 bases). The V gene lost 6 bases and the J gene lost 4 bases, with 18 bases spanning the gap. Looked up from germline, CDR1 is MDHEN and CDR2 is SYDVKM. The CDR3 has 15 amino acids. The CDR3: CASSPPTGRGYGYTF. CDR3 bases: TGTGCCAGCAGCCCCCCGACAGGAAGGGGCTATGGCTACACCTTC.

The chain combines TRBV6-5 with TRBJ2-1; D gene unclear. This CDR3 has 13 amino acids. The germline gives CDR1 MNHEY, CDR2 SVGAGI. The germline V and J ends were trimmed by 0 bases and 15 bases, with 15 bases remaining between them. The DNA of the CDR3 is TGTGCCAGCAGTTACTCGGAGACTGAAAAATGGTTCTTC. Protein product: CASSYSETEKWFF.

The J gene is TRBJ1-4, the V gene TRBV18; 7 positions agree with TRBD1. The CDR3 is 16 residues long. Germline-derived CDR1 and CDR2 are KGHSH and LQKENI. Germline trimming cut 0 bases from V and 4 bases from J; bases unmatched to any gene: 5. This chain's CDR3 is CASSPPEGQRNEKLFF. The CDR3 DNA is TGTGCCAGCTCACCACCGGAGGGACAGCGTAATGAAAAACTGTTTTTT.

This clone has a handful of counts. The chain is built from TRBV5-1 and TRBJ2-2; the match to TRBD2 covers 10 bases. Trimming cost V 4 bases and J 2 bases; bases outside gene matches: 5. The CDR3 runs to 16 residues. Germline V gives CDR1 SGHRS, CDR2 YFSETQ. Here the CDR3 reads CASSPRTSGNTGELFF. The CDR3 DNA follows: TGCGCCAGCAGCCCCCGGACTAGCGGAAACACCGGGGAGCTGTTTTTT.

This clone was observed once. CDR3 loop: CASSLLGAEAFF. The CDR3 DNA reads TGTGCCAGCAGTTTACTGGGAGCTGAAGCTTTCTTT. The chain employs TRBV28 and TRBJ1-1; D not certain. The V gene's germline CDR1 is MDHEN and CDR2 SYDVKM. V was pared by 2 bases and J by 6 bases, with 7 bases between. There are 12 residues in the CDR3.

The CDR3 bases are TGCGCCAGCAGTGAACCAGGGACTTTAGTGGCACCCCTCCACTTT. It yields the protein CASSEPGTLVAPLHF. The chain couples TRBV10-2 to TRBJ1-6; weak D call: TRBD1 (5 bases). Germline values: CDR1 WSHSY, CDR2 SAAADI. The CDR3 covers 15 residues. Trimming stripped 3 bases from V and 11 bases from J, with 17 bases between.

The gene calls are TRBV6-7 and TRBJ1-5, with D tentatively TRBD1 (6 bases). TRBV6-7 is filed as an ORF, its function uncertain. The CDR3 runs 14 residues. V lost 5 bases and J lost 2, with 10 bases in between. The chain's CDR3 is CASSHRVGNQPQHF. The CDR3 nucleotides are TGTGCCAGCAGTCACAGGGTCGGCAATCAGCCCCAGCATTTT.

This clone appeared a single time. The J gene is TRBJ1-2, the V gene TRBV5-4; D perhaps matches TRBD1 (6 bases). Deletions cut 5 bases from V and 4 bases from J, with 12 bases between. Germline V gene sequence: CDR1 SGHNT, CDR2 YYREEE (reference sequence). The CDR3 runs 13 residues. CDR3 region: CASRLDRTYGYTF. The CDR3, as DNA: TGTGCCAGCAGGTTAGACAGGACCTATGGCTACACCTTC.

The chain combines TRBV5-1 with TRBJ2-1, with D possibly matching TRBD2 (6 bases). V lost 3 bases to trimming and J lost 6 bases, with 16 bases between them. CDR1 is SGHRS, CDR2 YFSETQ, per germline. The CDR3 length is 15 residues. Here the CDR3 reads CASSYRLVPGNEQFF. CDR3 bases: TGCGCCAGCAGCTATCGACTAGTTCCTGGCAATGAGCAGTTCTTC.

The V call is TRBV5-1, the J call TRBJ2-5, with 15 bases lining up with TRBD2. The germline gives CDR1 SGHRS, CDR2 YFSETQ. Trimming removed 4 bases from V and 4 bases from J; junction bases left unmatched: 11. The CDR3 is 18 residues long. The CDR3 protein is CASSTHPGLAGGGETQYF. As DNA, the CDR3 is TGCGCCAGCAGCACCCACCCGGGACTAGCGGGGGGTGGAGAGACCCAGTACTTC.